The T cell receptor (beta chain) described here comes from a study of PD-L1 blockade in urothelial cancer. Profiled with immunoSEQ multiplex PCR; TCRdb holds only in-frame clones, not every one. The sample contains about 56,000 clones, 85% to 90% of which appear only once. The CDR3 runs 12 residues. V was trimmed by 8 bases and J by 0 bases, leaving 6 bases between them. Germline-derived CDR1 and CDR2 are SGHNT and YENEEA. A few counts support this clone. The origin of this receptor is a man aged 45 to 65 with urothelial cancer. The V call is TRBV11-3, the J call TRBJ2-3, with D possibly matching TRBD2 (6 bases). Sequencing was performed on PBMCs, taken around atezolizumab (anti-PD-L1) treatment. CDR3 region: CASAGSTDTQYF. The CDR3 DNA sequence: TGTGCCAGCGCGGGGAGCACAGATACGCAGTATTTT.